Presented here are 7 T cell receptor beta chains from one specimen sequenced in a study of T cells in tuberculosis. The assay was immunoSEQ multiplex PCR, and TCRdb's table has in-frame clones only and misses some. The profile shows about 32,000 clones, roughly 95% of them singletons. The specimen was PBMCs. Every receptor here comes from a donor aged 5-35 years with latent tuberculosis or without tuberculosis infection.

This clone has a single count. The V gene is TRBV28, the J gene TRBJ2-7, with D maybe TRBD2 (5 bases). The CDR3 has 14 residues. Germline V lookup: CDR1 MDHEN, CDR2 SYDVKM. Trimming stripped 7 bases from V and 3 bases from J, with 16 bases between. The CDR3: CASNPRGKHYEQYF. DNA of the CDR3: TGTGCCAGCAACCCTCGGGGAAAACACTACGAGCAGTACTTC.

By proportion, this clone is medium-sized. The rearrangement joins TRBV4-2 to TRBJ2-3; TRBD2 aligns across 7 bases. The CDR3 totals 15 residues. Trimming cost V 1 base and J 4 bases; bases outside gene matches: 5. The germline V gene encodes CDR1 LGHNA and CDR2 YNFKEQ. As DNA, the CDR3 is TGTGCCAGCAGCCAAGCGGCTAGCGGCCCAGATACGCAGTATTTT. The encoded protein is CASSQAASGPDTQYF.

The chain links TRBV18 to TRBJ2-3; D is unclear. The CDR3 consists of 14 residues. Germline V lookup: CDR1 KGHSH, CDR2 LQKENI. V lost 5 bases, J lost 1 base, and 10 bases lay in between. CDR3 protein: CASSSSSRTDTQYF. The CDR3 bases are TGTGCCAGCTCATCTAGTAGTCGCACAGATACGCAGTATTTT.

The V and J genes are TRBV7-9 and TRBJ1-1; D gene uncertain. This CDR3 has 13 residues. Germline CDR1 SEHNR, CDR2 FQNEAQ (reference sequence). Trimming shortened V by 0 bases and J by 0 bases, and 2 bases separated the two germline ends. The CDR3, as DNA: TGTGCCAGCAGCTTAGCCTTGAACACTGAAGCTTTCTTT. Amino acid sequence: CASSLALNTEAFF.

The chain combines TRBV6-6 with TRBJ1-2; D unresolved. CDR1 and CDR2 from the germline V gene are MNHNY and SVGAGI (reference sequence). CDR3 size: 13 residues. V was pared by 4 bases and J by 5 bases, with 11 bases between. The chain's CDR3 is CASSSLSGYGYTF. The CDR3 DNA reads TGTGCCAGCAGTTCTCTCTCCGGGTATGGCTACACCTTC.

This chain connects TRBV29-1 to TRBJ2-4; TRBD1 matches at 7 bases. J was trimmed by 12 bases and V by 6 bases; bases with no gene match: 8. In germline, CDR1 is SQVTM, CDR2 ANQGSEA. This CDR3 spans 11 amino acids. This chain's CDR3 is CSVARQGTQYF. CDR3 nucleotides: TGCAGCGTCGCGAGACAGGGAACTCAGTACTTC.

V and J are TRBV6-6 and TRBJ2-2, with D possibly being TRBD1 (6 bases). The CDR3 extends over 12 amino acids. Per the germline V gene, CDR1 is MNHNY and CDR2 is SVGAGI (reference sequence). Trimming removed 6 bases from V and 6 bases from J, with 8 bases in between. CDR3 nucleotide sequence: TGTGCCAGCAGACAGGGTTCCGGGGAGCTGTTTTTT. Its protein product is CASRQGSGELFF.